A selection of T cell receptor beta chains follows, all from one sample in a study of OX40 agonist ivuxolimab in advanced cancers. The assay was immunoSEQ multiplex PCR, and TCRdb's table has in-frame clones only and misses some. The sample includes more than 25,000 clones, about 74% of them seen just once. The sequencing here drew on CD4+ or CD8+ T cells sorted from blood, taken in a trial of the OX40 agonist ivuxolimab. Source of these receptors: an adult with an advanced solid tumor such as melanoma, head and neck, liver or kidney cancer. The CDR3 runs from the conserved cysteine through the conserved F or W. A D gene is named only where the DNA matches it firmly. Size is omitted from some rows. Given values are once, few, many or a class for expanded clones.

size	D	length	V	J	CDR3	DNA
-	TRBD1	14	TRBV6-6	TRBJ1-5	CASGQAGFGQPQHF	TGTGCCAGCGGACAGGCCGGGTTCGGTCAGCCCCAGCATTTT
-	-	16	TRBV27	TRBJ2-2	CASSLTRGHGTGELFF	TGTGCCAGCAGTTTAACTCGCGGGCACGGCACCGGGGAGCTGTTTTTT
-	TRBD1	14	TRBV27	TRBJ2-3	CASSYGTGPDTQYF	TGTGCCAGCAGCTACGGGACAGGGCCAGATACGCAGTATTTT
-	-	14	TRBV6-1	TRBJ2-3	CASSEAGATDTQYF	TGTGCCAGCAGTGAAGCGGGGGCAACAGATACGCAGTATTTT
-	TRBD1	13	TRBV18	TRBJ1-4	CASSAGTGEKLFF	TGTGCCAGCTCAGCCGGGACAGGAGAAAAACTGTTTTTT
-	-	13	TRBV30	TRBJ1-6	CAWSVTANSPLHF	TGTGCCTGGAGTGTCACAGCTAATTCACCCCTCCACTTT
-	TRBD1	13	TRBV7-9	TRBJ1-2	CASSATGAYGYTF	TGTGCCAGCAGCGCAACAGGGGCCTATGGCTACACCTTC
-	-	16	TRBV7-9	TRBJ2-1	CASSLARDVGYNEQFF	TGTGCCAGCAGCTTAGCCCGGGACGTAGGCTACAATGAGCAGTTCTTC
-	-	13	TRBV18	TRBJ2-5	CASSRGPQETQYF	TGTGCCAGCTCACGTGGCCCTCAAGAGACCCAGTACTTC
few	-	13	TRBV19	TRBJ1-2	CASSMSWDLGYTF	TGTGCCAGTAGTATGTCCTGGGACCTTGGCTACACCTTC
-	-	15	TRBV27	TRBJ2-5	CASSPSHVTQETQYF	TGTGCCAGCAGCCCATCCCATGTAACTCAAGAGACCCAGTACTTC
-	TRBD1	15	TRBV6-5	TRBJ1-2	CASSWEQGRSHGYTF	TGTGCCAGCAGTTGGGAACAGGGGCGATCCCATGGCTACACCTTC
-	-	14	TRBV6-4	TRBJ2-7	CATLVVQNIYEQYF	TGTGCCACCCTTGTGGTGCAGAACATCTACGAGCAGTACTTC
-	TRBD2	15	TRBV5-1	TRBJ2-3	CASSYSVRGSDTQYF	TGCGCCAGCAGCTACTCGGTGCGGGGGTCAGATACGCAGTATTTT
-	-	11	TRBV29-1	TRBJ2-5	CSVDRGGTQYF	TGCAGCGTTGACAGGGGGGGGACCCAGTACTTC
medium-sized	-	11	TRBV29-1	TRBJ1-2	CSGEQGNGYTF	TGCAGCGGTGAACAGGGAAATGGCTACACCTTC
-	TRBD2	21	TRBV19	TRBJ2-2	CASSIRRGLAGAPTLAGELFF	TGTGCCAGTAGTATCCGCCGCGGACTAGCGGGGGCCCCCACCCTAGCCGGGGAGCTGTTTTTT
-	-	14	TRBV7-2	TRBJ2-7	CASSLGTSRREQYF	TGTGCCAGCAGCTTAGGTACGAGCCGCAGGGAGCAGTACTTC
medium-sized	-	11	TRBV20-1	TRBJ2-2	CSAKGTGELFF	TGCAGTGCTAAGGGGACCGGGGAGCTGTTTTTT
-	-	14	TRBV5-1	TRBJ2-7	CASSLASGSDEQYF	TGCGCCAGCAGCTTGGCCTCGGGATCGGACGAGCAGTACTTC
few	TRBD2	14	TRBV5-1	TRBJ2-5	CASSLGGGEETQYF	TGCGCCAGCAGCTTGGGGGGAGGGGAGGAGACCCAGTACTTC
-	-	15	TRBV5-1	TRBJ2-3	CASSTTGPPVDTQYF	TGCGCCAGCAGCACCACGGGACCTCCGGTGGATACGCAGTATTTT
-	-	11	TRBV5-6	TRBJ2-5	CASSLGLTQYF	TGTGCCAGCAGCTTGGGCCTGACCCAGTACTTC
-	TRBD1	15	TRBV5-4	TRBJ1-1	CASSQDRPLGTEAFF	TGTGCCAGCAGCCAGGACAGGCCTTTGGGCACTGAAGCTTTCTTT
-	TRBD1	16	TRBV4-2	TRBJ2-7	CASSQEDRGHPYEQYF	TGTGCCAGCAGCCAAGAGGACAGGGGCCACCCCTACGAGCAGTACTTC
-	TRBD1	14	TRBV5-1	TRBJ2-2	CASSLTGGTGELFF	TGCGCCAGCAGCCTGACAGGGGGCACCGGGGAGCTGTTTTTT
-	TRBD1	14	TRBV7-2	TRBJ2-5	CASSGRTGVETQYF	TGTGCCAGCAGCGGGCGGACAGGGGTAGAGACCCAGTACTTC
few	-	14	TRBV19	TRBJ1-5	CASSITGTTQPQHF	TGTGCCAGTAGTATAACAGGGACAACACAGCCCCAGCATTTT
-	-	11	TRBV11-2	TRBJ2-7	CASSTGREQYF	TGTGCCAGCAGCACAGGACGGGAGCAGTACTTC